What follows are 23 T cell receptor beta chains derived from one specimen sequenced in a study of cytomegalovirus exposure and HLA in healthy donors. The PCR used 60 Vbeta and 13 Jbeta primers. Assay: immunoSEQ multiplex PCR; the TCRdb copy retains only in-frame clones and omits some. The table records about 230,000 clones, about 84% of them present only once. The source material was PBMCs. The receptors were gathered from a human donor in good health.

CDR3 in amino acids: CSVDQGQGHEQYF. As DNA, the CDR3 is TGCAGCGTTGACCAGGGACAGGGACACGAGCAGTACTTC. The chain employs TRBV29-1 and TRBJ2-5, with 9 bases that match TRBD1. TRBJ2-7 explains the end of the DNA better; the J call may be wrong. CDR1 is SQVTM, CDR2 ANQGSEA, per germline. The CDR3 loop spans 13 amino acids.

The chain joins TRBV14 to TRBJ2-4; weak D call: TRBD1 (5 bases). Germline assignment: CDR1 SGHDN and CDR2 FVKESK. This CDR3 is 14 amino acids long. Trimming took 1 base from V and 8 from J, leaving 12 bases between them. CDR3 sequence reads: CASSQVGHADIQYF. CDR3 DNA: TGTGCCAGCAGCCAAGTTGGACACGCGGACATTCAGTACTTC.

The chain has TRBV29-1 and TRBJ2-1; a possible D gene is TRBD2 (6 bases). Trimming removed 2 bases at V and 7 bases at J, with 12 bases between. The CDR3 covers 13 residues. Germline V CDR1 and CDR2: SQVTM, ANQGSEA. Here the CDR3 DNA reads TGCAGCGTTGAATCCGGGAGAGGGAATGAGCAGTTCTTC. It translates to CSVESGRGNEQFF.

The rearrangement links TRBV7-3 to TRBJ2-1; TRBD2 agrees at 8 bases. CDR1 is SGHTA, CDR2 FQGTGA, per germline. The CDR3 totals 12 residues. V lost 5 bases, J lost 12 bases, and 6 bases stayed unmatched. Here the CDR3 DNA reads TGTGCCAGCAGCCTTCCCGGGGGGGTGCAGTTCTTC. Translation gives CASSLPGGVQFF.

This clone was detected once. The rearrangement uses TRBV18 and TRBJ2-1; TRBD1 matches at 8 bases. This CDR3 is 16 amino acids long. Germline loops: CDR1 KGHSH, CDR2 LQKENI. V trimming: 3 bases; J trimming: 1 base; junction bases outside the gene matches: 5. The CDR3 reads CASSPRQGSSYNEQFF. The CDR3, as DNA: TGTGCCAGCTCACCCAGACAGGGGAGTTCCTACAATGAGCAGTTCTTC.

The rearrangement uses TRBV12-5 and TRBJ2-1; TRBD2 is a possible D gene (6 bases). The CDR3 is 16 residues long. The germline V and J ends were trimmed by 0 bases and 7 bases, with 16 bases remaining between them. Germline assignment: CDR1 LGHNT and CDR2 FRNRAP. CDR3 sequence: CASGLVRGGGMNEQFF. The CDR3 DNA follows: TGTGCTAGTGGTTTGGTACGGGGTGGGGGGATGAATGAGCAGTTCTTC.

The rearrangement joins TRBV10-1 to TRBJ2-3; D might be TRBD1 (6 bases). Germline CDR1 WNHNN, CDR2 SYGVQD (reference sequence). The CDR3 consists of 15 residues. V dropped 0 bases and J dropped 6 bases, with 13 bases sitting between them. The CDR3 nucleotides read TGCGCCAGCAGTGAGTCAGGCAGGGGAAGGGATACGCAGTATTTT. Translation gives CASSESGRGRDTQYF.

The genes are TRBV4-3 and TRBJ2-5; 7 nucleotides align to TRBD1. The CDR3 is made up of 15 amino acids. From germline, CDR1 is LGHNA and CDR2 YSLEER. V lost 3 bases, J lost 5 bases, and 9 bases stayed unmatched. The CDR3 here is CASSQATGSGETQYF. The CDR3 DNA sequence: TGCGCCAGCAGCCAGGCGACAGGGTCGGGGGAGACCCAGTACTTC.

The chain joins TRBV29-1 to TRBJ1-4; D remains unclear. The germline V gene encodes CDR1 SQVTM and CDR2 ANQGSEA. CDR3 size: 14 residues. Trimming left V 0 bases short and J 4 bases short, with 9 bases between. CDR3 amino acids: CSVEDLDFNEKLFF. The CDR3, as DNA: TGCAGCGTTGAAGACCTAGATTTTAATGAAAAACTGTTTTTT.

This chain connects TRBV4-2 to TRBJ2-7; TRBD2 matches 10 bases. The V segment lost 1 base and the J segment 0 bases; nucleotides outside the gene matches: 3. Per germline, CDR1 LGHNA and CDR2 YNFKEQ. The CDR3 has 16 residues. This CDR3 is CASSQVSGRSSYEQYF. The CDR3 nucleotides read TGTGCCAGCAGCCAAGTTAGCGGGAGGAGCTCCTACGAGCAGTACTTC.

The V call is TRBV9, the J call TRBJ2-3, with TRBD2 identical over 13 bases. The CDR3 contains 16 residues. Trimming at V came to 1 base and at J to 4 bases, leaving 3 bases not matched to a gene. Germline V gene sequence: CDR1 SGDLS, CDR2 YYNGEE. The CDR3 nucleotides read TGTGCCAGCAGCGTAACTAGCGGGAGGGGCCCAGATACGCAGTATTTT. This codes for CASSVTSGRGPDTQYF.

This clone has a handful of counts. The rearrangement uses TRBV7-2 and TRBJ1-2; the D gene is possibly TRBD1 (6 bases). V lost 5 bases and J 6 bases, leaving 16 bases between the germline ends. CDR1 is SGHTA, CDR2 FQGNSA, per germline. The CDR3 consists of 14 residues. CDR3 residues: CASSAYREGDGYTF. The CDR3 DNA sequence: TGTGCCAGCAGCGCATACAGGGAAGGAGATGGCTACACCTTC.

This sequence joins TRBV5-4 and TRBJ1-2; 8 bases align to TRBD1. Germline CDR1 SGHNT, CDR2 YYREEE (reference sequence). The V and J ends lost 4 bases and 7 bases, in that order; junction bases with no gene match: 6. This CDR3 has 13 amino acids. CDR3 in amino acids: CASSHGDRSGYTF. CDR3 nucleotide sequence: TGTGCCAGCAGCCACGGGGACAGGAGTGGCTACACCTTC.

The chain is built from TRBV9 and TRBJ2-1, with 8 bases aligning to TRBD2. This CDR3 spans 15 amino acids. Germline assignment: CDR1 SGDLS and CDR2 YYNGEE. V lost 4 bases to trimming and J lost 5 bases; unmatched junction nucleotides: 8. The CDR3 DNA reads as TGTGCCAGCAGCACTAGCGGAATGAAAGACAATGAGCAGTTCTTC. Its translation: CASSTSGMKDNEQFF.

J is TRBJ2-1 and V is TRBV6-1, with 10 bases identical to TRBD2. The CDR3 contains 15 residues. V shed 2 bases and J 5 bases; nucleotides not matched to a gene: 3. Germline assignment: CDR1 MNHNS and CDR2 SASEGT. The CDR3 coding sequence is TGTGCCAGCAGTGAAAACACTAGCGGGAACAATGAGCAGTTCTTC. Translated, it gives CASSENTSGNNEQFF.

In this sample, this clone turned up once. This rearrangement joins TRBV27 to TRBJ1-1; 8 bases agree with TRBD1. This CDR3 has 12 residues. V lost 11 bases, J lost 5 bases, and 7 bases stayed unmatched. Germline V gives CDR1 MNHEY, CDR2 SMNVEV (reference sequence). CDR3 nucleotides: TGTGCCGTAACAGGGGGGAGGACTGAAGCTTTCTTT. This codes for CAVTGGRTEAFF.

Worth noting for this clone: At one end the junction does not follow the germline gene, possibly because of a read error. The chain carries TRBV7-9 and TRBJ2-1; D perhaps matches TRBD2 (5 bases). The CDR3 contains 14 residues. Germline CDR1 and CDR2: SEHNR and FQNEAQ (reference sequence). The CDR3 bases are TGTTCCAGCAGCTTTCGGGAAATCGGCAATGAGCAGTTCTTC. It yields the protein CSSSFREIGNEQFF.

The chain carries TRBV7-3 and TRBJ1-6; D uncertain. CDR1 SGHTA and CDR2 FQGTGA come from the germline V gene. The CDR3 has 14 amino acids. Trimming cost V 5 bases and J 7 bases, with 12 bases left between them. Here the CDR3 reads CASSVGLKNSPLHF. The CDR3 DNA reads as TGTGCCAGCAGCGTAGGACTCAAGAATTCACCCCTCCACTTT.

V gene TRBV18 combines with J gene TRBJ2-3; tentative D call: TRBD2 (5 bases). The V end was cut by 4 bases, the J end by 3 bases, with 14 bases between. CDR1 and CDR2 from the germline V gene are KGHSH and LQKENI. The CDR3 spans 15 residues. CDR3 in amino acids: CASSLGEWRTDTQYF. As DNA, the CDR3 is TGTGCCAGCTCACTCGGTGAGTGGAGGACAGATACGCAGTATTTT.

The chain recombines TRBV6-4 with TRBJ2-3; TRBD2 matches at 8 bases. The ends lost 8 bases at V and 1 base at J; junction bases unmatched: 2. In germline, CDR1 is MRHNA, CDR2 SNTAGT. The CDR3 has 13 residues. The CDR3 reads CASRSGGTDTQYF. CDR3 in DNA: TGTGCCAGCCGTAGCGGGGGCACAGATACGCAGTATTTT.

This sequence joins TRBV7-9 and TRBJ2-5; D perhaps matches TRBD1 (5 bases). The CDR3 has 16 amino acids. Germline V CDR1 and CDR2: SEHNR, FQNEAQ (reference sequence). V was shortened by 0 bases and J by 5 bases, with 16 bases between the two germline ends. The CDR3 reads CASSLAAGSSWETQYF. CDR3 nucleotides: TGTGCCAGCAGCTTAGCAGCAGGGTCCTCCTGGGAGACCCAGTACTTC.

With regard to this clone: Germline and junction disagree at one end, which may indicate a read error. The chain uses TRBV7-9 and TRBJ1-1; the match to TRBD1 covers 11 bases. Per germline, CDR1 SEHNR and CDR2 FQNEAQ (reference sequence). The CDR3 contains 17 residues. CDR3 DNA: TGTTCCAGCAGACCGGACAGGGGGCTTGTCCTGAACACTGAAGCTTTCTTT. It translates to CSSRPDRGLVLNTEAFF.

The CDR3 loop is CASSSGQTYNEQFF. As DNA, the CDR3 is TGCGCCAGCAGCAGCGGACAGACCTACAATGAGCAGTTCTTC. The chain is built from TRBV5-1 and TRBJ2-1, with a possible D match to TRBD1 (6 bases). V was trimmed by 4 bases and J by 2 bases, leaving 10 bases between them. This CDR3 comprises 14 residues. CDR1 SGHRS and CDR2 YFSETQ come from the germline V gene.